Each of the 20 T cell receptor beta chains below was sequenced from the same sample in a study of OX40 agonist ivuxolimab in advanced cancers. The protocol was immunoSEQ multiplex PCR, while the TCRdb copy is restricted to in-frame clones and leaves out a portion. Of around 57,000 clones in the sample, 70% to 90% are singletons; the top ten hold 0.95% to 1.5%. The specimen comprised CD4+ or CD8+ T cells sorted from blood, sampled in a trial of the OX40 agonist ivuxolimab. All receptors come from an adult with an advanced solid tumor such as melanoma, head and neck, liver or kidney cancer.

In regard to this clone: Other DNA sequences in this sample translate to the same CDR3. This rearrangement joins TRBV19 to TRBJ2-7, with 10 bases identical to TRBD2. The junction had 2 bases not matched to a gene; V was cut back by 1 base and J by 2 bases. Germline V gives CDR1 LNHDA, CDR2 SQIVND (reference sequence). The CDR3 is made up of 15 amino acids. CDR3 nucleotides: TGTGCCAGTAGTATAGGGCTAGCGGGAGCCTACGAGCAGTACTTC. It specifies CASSIGLAGAYEQYF. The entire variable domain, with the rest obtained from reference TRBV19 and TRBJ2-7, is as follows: DGGITQSPKYLFRKEGQNVTLSCEQNLNHDAMYWYRQDPGQGLRLIYYSQIVNDFQKGDIAEGYSVSREKKESFPLTVTSAQKNPTAFYLCASSIGLAGAYEQYFGPGTRLTVT.

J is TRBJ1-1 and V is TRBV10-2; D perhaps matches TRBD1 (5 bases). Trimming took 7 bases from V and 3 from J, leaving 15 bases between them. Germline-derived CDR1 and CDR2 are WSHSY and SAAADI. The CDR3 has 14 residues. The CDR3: CASTPGQLDTEAFF. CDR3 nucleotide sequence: TGCGCCAGCACCCCGGGGCAACTTGACACTGAAGCTTTCTTT.

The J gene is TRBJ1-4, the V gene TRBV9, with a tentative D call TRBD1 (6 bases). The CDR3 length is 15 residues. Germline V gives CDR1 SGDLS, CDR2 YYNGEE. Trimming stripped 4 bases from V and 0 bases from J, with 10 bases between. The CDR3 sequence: CASSPRTATNEKLFF. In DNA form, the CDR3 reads TGTGCCAGCAGCCCGCGGACAGCAACTAATGAAAAACTGTTTTTT. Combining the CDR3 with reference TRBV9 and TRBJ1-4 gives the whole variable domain DSGVTQTPKHLITATGQRVTLRCSPRSGDLSVYWYQQSLDQGLQFLIQYYNGEERAKGNILERFSAQQFPDLHSELNLSSLELGDSALYFCASSPRTATNEKLFFGSGTQLSVL.

The CDR3 spells CASSPPGIRKETQYF. CDR3 nucleotide sequence: TGTGCCAGCTCACCACCGGGCATACGGAAAGAGACCCAGTACTTC. The chain employs TRBV18 and TRBJ2-5; D is uncertain. Germline V gene sequence: CDR1 KGHSH, CDR2 LQKENI. There are 15 residues in the CDR3. V was shortened by 0 bases and J by 3 bases, with 11 bases between the two germline ends. The variable domain in full, with the rest retrieved from reference TRBV18 and TRBJ2-5, is NAGVMQNPRHLVRRRGQEARLRCSPMKGHSHVYWYRQLPEEGLKFMVYLQKENIIDESGMPKERFSAEFPKEGPSILRIQQVVRGDSAAYFCASSPPGIRKETQYFGPGTRLLVL.

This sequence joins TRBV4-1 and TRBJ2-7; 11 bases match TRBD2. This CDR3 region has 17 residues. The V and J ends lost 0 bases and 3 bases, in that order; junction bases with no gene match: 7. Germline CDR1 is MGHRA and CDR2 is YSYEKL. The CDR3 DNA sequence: TGCGCCAGCAGCCAAGAAGTACTAGCGGGAGTTCACTACGAGCAGTACTTC. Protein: CASSQEVLAGVHYEQYF.

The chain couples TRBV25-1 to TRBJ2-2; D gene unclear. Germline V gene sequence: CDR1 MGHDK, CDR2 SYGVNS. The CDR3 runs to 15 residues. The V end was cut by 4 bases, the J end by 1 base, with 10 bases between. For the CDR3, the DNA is TGTGCCAGCAGTGCATCTCGCGGGAACACCGGGGAGCTGTTTTTT. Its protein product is CASSASRGNTGELFF.

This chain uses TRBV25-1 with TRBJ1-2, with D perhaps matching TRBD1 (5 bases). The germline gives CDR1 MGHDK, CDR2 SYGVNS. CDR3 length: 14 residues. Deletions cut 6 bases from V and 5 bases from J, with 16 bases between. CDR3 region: CASRGTGGGYGYTF. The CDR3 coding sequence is TGTGCCAGCAGGGGGACGGGAGGCGGGTATGGCTACACCTTC.

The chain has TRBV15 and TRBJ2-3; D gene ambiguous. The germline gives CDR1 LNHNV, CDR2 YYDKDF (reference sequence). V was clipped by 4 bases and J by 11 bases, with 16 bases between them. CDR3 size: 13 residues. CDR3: CATSTTRHLRQYF. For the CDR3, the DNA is TGTGCCACCAGCACTACGCGACACCTCAGGCAGTATTTT.

CDR3 DNA sequence: TGTGCCAGCAGTAGGACAGGGGGCGATAACTATGGCTACACCTTC. Translating it yields CASSRTGGDNYGYTF. V gene TRBV2 combines with J gene TRBJ1-2; 11 positions match TRBD1. This CDR3 region has 15 residues. Unmatched junction bases numbered 3, after V lost 5 bases and J lost 1 base. Per germline, CDR1 SNHLY and CDR2 FYNNEI.

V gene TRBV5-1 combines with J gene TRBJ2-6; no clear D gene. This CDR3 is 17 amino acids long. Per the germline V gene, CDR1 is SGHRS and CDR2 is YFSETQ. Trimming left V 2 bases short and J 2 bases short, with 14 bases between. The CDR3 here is CASSLNSGIPGANVLTF. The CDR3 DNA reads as TGCGCCAGCAGCTTAAATTCTGGGATCCCTGGGGCCAACGTCCTGACTTTC. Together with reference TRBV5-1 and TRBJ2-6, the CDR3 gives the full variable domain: KAGVTQTPRYLIKTRGQQVTLSCSPISGHRSVSWYQQTPGQGLQFLFEYFSETQRNKGNFPGRFSGRQFSNSRSEMNVSTLELGDSALYLCASSLNSGIPGANVLTFGAGSRLTVL.

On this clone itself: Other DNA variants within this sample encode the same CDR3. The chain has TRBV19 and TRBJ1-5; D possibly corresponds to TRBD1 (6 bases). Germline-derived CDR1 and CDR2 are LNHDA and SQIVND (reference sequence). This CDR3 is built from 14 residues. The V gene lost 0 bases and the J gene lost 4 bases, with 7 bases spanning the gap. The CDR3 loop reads CASSIDRGNQPQHF. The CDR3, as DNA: TGTGCCAGTAGTATAGACAGGGGAAATCAGCCCCAGCATTTT.

The CDR3 loop is CASSLDPGSGVYEQFF. The CDR3 DNA reads as TGCGCCAGCAGCTTGGACCCGGGTAGCGGTGTCTATGAGCAGTTCTTC. The J gene is TRBJ2-1, the V gene TRBV5-1; the D gene is possibly TRBD2 (6 bases). Germline lookup yields CDR1 SGHRS and CDR2 YFSETQ. V was clipped by 0 bases and J by 8 bases, with 18 bases between them. This CDR3 is 16 amino acids long.

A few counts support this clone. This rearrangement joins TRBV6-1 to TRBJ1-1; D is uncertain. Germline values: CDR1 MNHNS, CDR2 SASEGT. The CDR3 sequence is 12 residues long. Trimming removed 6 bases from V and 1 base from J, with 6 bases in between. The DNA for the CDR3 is TGTGCCAGCAGGCTTCAGAACACTGAAGCTTTCTTT. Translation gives CASRLQNTEAFF.

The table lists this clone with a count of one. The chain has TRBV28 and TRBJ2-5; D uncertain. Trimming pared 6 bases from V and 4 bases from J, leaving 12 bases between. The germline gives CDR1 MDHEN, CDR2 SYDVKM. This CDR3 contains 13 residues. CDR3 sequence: CASRPTSLETQYF. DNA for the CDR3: TGTGCCAGCAGGCCCACCTCCCTAGAGACCCAGTACTTC.

This chain's CDR3 is CASSTRAGGPDTQYF. The CDR3 coding sequence is TGTGCCAGCAGCACTCGGGCGGGAGGGCCAGATACGCAGTATTTT. The chain joins TRBV9 to TRBJ2-3; 9 nucleotides line up with TRBD2. Germline CDR1 and CDR2: SGDLS and YYNGEE. The CDR3 extends over 15 amino acids. The J segment lost 4 bases and the V segment lost 4 bases, leaving 7 bases of the junction unmatched. The full variable domain, completed using reference TRBV9 and TRBJ2-3, is DSGVTQTPKHLITATGQRVTLRCSPRSGDLSVYWYQQSLDQGLQFLIQYYNGEERAKGNILERFSAQQFPDLHSELNLSSLELGDSALYFCASSTRAGGPDTQYFGPGTRLTVL.

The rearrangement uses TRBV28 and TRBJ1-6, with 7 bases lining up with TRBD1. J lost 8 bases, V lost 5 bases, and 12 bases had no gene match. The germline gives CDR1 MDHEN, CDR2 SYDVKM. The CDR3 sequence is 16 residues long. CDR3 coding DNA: TGTGCCAGCAGTGGCACCGGGACAGCTTTGGATTCACCCCTCCACTTT. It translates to CASSGTGTALDSPLHF.

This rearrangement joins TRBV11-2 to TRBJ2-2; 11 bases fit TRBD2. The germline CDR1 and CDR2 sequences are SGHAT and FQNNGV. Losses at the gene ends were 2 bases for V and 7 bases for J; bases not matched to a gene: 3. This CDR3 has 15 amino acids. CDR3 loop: CASSLTSGSGGELFF. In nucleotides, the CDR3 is TGTGCCAGCAGCTTAACTAGCGGGAGTGGCGGGGAGCTGTTTTTT.

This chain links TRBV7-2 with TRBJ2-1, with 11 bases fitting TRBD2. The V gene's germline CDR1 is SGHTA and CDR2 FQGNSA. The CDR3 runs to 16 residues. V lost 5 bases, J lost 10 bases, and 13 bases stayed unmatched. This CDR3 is CASSPLAGGGVSEQFF. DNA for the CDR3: TGTGCCAGCAGCCCATTAGCGGGAGGGGGGGTTAGCGAGCAGTTCTTC. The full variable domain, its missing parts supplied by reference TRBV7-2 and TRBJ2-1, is GAGVSQSPSNKVTEKGKDVELRCDPISGHTALYWYRQSLGQGLEFLIYFQGNSAPDKSGLPSDRFSAERTGGSVSTLTIQRTQQEDSAVYLCASSPLAGGGVSEQFFGPGTRLTVL.

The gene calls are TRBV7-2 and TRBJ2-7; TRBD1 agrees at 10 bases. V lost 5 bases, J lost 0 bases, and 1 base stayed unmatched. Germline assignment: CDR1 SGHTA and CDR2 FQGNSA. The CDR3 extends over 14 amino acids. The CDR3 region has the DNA TGTGCCAGCAGCCGGGACAGGGGCTCCTACGAGCAGTACTTC. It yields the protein CASSRDRGSYEQYF.

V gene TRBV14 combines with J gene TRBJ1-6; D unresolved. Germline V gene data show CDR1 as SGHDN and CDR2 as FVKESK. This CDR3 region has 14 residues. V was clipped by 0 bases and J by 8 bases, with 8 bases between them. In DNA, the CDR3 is TGTGCCAGCAGCCAAGATCCGGGATATTCACCCCTCCACTTT. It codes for CASSQDPGYSPLHF.